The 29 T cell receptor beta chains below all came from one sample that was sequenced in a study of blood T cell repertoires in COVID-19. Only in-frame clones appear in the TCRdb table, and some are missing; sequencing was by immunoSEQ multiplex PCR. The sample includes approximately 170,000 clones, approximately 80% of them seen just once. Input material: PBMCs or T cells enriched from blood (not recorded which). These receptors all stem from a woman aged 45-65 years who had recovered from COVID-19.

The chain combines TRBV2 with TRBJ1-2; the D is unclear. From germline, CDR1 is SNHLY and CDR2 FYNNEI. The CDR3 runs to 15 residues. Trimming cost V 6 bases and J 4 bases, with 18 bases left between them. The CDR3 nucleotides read TGTGCCAGCAGACAAACCTTTCAGGTCCCCTATGGCTACACCTTC. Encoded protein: CASRQTFQVPYGYTF.

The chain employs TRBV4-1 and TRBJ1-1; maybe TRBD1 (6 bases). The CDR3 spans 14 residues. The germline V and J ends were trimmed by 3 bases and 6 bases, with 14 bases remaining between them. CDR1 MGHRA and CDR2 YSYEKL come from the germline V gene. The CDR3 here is CASSQVDRLPEAFF. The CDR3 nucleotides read TGCGCCAGCAGCCAGGTCGACAGGCTCCCTGAAGCTTTCTTT.

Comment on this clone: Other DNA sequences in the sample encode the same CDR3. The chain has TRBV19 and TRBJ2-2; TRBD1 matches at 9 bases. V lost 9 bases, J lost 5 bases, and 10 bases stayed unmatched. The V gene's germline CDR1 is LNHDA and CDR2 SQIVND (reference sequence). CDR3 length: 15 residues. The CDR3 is CASKAGTGPTGELFF. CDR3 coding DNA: TGTGCCAGCAAGGCCGGGACAGGGCCAACCGGGGAGCTGTTTTTT.

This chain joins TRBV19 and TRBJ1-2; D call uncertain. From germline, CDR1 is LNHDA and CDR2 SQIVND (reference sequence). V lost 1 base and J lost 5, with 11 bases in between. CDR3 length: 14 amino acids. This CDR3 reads CASSIATGGYGYTF. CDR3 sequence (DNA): TGTGCCAGTAGTATAGCAACTGGCGGTTATGGCTACACCTTC.

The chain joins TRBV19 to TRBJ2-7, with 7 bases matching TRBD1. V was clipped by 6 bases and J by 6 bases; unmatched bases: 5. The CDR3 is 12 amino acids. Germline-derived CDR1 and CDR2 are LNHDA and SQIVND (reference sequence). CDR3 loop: CASSLGQAEQYF. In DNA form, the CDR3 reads TGTGCCAGTAGCCTTGGACAGGCCGAGCAGTACTTC.

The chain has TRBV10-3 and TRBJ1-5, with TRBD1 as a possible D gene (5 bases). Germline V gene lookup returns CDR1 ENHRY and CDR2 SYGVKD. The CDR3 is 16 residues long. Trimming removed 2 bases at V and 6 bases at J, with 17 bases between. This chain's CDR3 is CAISEGTGDWGQPQHF. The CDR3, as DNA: TGTGCCATCAGTGAGGGAACAGGAGACTGGGGTCAGCCCCAGCATTTT.

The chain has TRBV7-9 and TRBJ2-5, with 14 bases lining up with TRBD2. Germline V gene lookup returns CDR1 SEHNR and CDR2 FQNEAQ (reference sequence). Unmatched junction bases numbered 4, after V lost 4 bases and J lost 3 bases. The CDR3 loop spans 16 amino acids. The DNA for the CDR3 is TGTGCCAGCAGCTACCAGACTAGCGGGGGGGAAGAGACCCAGTACTTC. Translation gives CASSYQTSGGEETQYF.

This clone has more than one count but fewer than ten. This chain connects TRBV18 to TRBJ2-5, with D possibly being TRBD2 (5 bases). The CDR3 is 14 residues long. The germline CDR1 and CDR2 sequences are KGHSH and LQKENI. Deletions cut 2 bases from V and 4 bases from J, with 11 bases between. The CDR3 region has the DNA TGTGCCAGCTCACCAATCGTCGCGGGAGAGACCCAGTACTTC. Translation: CASSPIVAGETQYF.

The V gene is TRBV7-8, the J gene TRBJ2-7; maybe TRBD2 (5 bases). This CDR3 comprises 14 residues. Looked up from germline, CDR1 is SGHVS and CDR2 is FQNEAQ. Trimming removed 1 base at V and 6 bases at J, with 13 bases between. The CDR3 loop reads CASSLGRPGVEQYF. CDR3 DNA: TGTGCCAGCAGCTTAGGGAGGCCCGGGGTCGAGCAGTACTTC. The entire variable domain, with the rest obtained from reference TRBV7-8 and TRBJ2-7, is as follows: GAGVSQSPRYKVAKRGQDVALRCDPISGHVSLFWYQQALGQGPEFLTYFQNEAQLDKSGLPSDRFFAERPEGSVSTLKIQRTQQEDSAVYLCASSLGRPGVEQYFGPGTRLTVT.

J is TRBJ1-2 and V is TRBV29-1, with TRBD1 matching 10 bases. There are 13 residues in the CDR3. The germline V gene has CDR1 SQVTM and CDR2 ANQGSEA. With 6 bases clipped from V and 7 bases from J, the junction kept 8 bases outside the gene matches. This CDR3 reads CSVVGQGFFGYTF. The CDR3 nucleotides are TGCAGCGTAGTGGGACAGGGGTTTTTTGGCTACACCTTC.

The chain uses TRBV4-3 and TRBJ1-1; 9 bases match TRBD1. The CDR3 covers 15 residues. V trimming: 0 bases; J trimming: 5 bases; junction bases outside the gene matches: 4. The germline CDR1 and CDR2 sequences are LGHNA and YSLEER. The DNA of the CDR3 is TGCGCCAGCAGCCAAGATAAAGGACAGGGGACTGAAGCTTTCTTT. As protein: CASSQDKGQGTEAFF.

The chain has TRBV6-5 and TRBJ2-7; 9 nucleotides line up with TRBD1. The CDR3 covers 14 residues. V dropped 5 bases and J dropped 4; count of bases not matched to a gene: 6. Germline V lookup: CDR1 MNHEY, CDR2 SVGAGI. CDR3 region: CASSPGTGRYEQYF. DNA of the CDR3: TGTGCCAGCAGTCCCGGGACAGGGAGATACGAGCAGTACTTC.

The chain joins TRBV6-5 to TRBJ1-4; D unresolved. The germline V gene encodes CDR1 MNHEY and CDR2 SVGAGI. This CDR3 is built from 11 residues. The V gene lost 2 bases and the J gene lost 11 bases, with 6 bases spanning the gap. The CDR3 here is CASSYSGKLFF. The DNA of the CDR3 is TGTGCCAGCAGTTACAGCGGGAAACTGTTTTTT.

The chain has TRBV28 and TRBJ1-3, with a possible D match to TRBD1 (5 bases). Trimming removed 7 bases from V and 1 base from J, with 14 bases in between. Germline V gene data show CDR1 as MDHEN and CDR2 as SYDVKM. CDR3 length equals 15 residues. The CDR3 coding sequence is TGTGCCAGCAACCCCTCGCAGGGTTCTGGAAACACCATATATTTT. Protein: CASNPSQGSGNTIYF.

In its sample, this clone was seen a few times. Written as DNA, the CDR3 is TGTGCCAGCAGCCTAAAACAGGGTCAGCCCCAGCATTTT. Protein sequence: CASSLKQGQPQHF. The chain couples TRBV6-5 to TRBJ1-5, with a weak D call TRBD1 (6 bases). Trimming pared 6 bases from V and 6 bases from J, leaving 12 bases between. This CDR3 is 13 amino acids long. Per the germline V gene, CDR1 is MNHEY and CDR2 is SVGAGI.

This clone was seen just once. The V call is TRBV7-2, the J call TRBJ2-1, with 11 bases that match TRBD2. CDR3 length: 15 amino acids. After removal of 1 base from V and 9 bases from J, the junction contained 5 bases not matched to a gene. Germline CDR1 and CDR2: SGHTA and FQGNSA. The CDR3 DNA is TGTGCCAGCAGCTTAGTTATAGCGGGAGGGGGTGAGCAGTTCTTC. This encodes CASSLVIAGGGEQFF. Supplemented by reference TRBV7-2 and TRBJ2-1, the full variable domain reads GAGVSQSPSNKVTEKGKDVELRCDPISGHTALYWYRQSLGQGLEFLIYFQGNSAPDKSGLPSDRFSAERTGGSVSTLTIQRTQQEDSAVYLCASSLVIAGGGEQFFGPGTRLTVL.

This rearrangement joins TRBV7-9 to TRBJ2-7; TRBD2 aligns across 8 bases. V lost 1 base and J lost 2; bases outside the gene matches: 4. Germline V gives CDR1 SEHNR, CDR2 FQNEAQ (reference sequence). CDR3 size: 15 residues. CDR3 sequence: CASSLEAGVAYEQYF. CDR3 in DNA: TGTGCCAGCAGCTTAGAAGCGGGAGTGGCCTACGAGCAGTACTTC.

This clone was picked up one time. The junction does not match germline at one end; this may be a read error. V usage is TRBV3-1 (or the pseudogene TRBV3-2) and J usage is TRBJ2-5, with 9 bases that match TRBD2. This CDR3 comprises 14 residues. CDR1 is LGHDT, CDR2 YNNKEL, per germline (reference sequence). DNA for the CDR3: TGTGCCAGCCGCCAAGGGCGGGGGGGGGACACCCAGTACTTC. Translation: CASRQGRGGDTQYF.

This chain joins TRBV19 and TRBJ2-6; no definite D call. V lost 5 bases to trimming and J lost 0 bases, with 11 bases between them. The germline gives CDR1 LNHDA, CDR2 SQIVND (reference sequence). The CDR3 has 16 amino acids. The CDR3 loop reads CASSLSVPSGANVLTF. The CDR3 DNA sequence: TGTGCCAGTAGTCTGTCAGTACCCTCTGGGGCCAACGTCCTGACTTTC.

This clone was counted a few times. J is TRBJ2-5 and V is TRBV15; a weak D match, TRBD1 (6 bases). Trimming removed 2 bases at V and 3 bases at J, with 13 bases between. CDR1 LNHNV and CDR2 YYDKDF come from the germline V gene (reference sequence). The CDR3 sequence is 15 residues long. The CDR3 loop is CATSRIRTVEETQYF. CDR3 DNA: TGTGCCACCAGCAGAATTCGGACAGTCGAAGAGACCCAGTACTTC.

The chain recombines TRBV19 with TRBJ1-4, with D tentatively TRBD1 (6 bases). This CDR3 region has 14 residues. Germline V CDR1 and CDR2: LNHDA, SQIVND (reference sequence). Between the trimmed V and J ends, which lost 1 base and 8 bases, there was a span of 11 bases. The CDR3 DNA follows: TGTGCCAGTAGTATAGGGACAGCTGAAGAAAAACTGTTTTTT. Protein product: CASSIGTAEEKLFF.

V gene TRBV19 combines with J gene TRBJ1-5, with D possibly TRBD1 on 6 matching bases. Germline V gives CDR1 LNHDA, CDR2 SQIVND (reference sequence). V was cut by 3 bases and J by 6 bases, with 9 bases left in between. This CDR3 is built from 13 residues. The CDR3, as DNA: TGTGCCAGTAGTATGGGGGGGCCTCAGCCCCAGCATTTT. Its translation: CASSMGGPQPQHF.

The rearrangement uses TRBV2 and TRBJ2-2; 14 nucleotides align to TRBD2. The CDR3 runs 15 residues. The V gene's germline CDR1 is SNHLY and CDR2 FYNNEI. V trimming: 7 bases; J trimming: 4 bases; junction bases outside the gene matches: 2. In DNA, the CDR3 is TGTGCCAGCATGGGACTAGCGGGAGTCACCGGGGAGCTGTTTTTT. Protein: CASMGLAGVTGELFF.

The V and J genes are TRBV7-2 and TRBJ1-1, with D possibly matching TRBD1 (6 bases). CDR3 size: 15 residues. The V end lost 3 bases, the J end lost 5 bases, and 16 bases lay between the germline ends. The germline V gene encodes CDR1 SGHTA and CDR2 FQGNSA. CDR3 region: CASSLGDNLGTEAFF. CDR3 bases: TGTGCCAGCAGCTTGGGGGACAACCTGGGAACTGAAGCTTTCTTT.

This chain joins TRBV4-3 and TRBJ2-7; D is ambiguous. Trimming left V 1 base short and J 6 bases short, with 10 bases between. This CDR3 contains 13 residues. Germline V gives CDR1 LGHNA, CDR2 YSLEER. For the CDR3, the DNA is TGCGCCAGCAGCCAAGCGGTCGGGTTCGAGCAGTACTTC. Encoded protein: CASSQAVGFEQYF.

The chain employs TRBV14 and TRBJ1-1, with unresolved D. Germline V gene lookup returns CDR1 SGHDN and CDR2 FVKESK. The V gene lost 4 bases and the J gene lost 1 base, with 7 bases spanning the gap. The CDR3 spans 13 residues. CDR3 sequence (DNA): TGTGCCAGCAGCCGCCAGGCGAACACTGAAGCTTTCTTT. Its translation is CASSRQANTEAFF.

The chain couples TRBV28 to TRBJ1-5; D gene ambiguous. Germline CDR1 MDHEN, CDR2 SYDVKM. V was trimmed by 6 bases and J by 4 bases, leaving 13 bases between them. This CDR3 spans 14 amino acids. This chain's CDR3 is CASRLPLTNQPQHF. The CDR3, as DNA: TGTGCCAGCAGACTTCCCTTGACAAATCAGCCCCAGCATTTT.

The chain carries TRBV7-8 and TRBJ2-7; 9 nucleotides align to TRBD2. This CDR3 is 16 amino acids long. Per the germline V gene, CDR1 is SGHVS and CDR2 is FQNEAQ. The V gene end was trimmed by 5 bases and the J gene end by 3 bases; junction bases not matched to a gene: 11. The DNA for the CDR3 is TGTGCCAGCAGCGGAGGGGGTAGCGGGAGCGGCTACGAGCAGTACTTC. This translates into CASSGGGSGSGYEQYF.

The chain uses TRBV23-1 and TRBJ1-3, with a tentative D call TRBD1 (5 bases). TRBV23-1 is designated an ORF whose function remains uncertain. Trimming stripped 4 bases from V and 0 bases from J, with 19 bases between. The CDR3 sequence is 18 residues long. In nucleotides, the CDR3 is TGCGCCAGCAGTCCCGTGGGGGGTCCGCTCTTCTCTGGAAACACCATATATTTT. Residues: CASSPVGGPLFSGNTIYF.